A selection of T cell receptor beta chains follows, all from one sample in a study of T cell repertoires in cytomegalovirus infection. TCRdb recomputed calls from the reads with MiXCR, one row per CDR3 protein. This sample yields hundreds of thousands of distinct CDR3 sequences, of which less than 20% are seen a single time; approximately 10% belongs to the top ten. The sample taken for sequencing was PBMCs. Every receptor here comes from a human donor in good health (CMV status not recorded). Some clones in this sample may be carry-over from other donors' samples. Each CDR3 is given with its conserved first and last residue. D genes are given only for firm matches. A clone size is listed for some rows: how often the clone was seen (once, few, many), or a class if it is expanded.

D gene,clone size,V gene,J gene,CDR3 DNA,CDR3 protein
-,few,TRBV20-1,TRBJ2-7,TGCAGTGCTCGGGGCGGAACCTACGAGCAGTACTTC,CSARGGTYEQYF
-,few,TRBV7-8,TRBJ2-4,TGTGCCAGCAGCCTACTAGGAGGACCGGGAGACATTCAGTACTTC,CASSLLGGPGDIQYF
-,few,TRBV19,TRBJ1-3,TGTGCCAGTAGGCGGACGGATAGCTCTGGAAACACCATATATTTT,CASRRTDSSGNTIYF
TRBD2,-,TRBV20-1,TRBJ2-1,TGCAGTGCTACCGGGACTAGCGGGGGATACAATGAGCAGTTCTTC,CSATGTSGGYNEQFF
-,-,TRBV5-3,TRBJ2-4,TGTGCCAGCAGCCCGGGGGGCCGGGGAGTTCAGTACTTC,CASSPGGRGVQYF
TRBD2,many,TRBV7-2,TRBJ2-7,TGTGCCAGCAGCTTAGACCCATCGACTAGCCCAACGGGGTTGTACTTC,CASSLDPSTSPTGLYF
-,few,TRBV7-8,TRBJ1-4,TGTGCCTCCAGGGCAAAAGTCACGGAAAAACTGTTTTTT,CASRAKVTEKLFF
-,few,TRBV4-2,TRBJ2-1,TGTGCCAGCAGCCGAAACCCACCGGGACGAACTACCTACAATGAGCAGTTCTTC,CASSRNPPGRTTYNEQFF
-,few,TRBV20-1,TRBJ2-3,TGCAGTGCATTCCGGGGCACAGATACGCAGTATTTT,CSAFRGTDTQYF
-,many,TRBV7-2,TRBJ2-7,TGTGCCAGCAGCCAGGGGGGCGGGACCTACGAGCAGTACTTC,CASSQGGGTYEQYF